Below are 13 T cell receptor beta chains sequenced from a single sample in a study of blood T cells in healthy people across ages. Primers used in a second PCR of about 6 to 11 cycles were a sample-barcoded 5' primer and a J-beta primer mix. TCRdb used MiXCR to reprocess the 5' RACE reads, holding one entry per CDR3 protein. The sample lists 1.5 million to 2 million distinct CDR3 sequences; around 40% were seen once. Sequenced input: blood. The receptors were sampled from a human donor in good health.

The V and J genes are TRBV11-3 and TRBJ2-1; either TRBD1 or TRBD2 may fit D (5 bases each). Germline V lookup: CDR1 SGHNT, CDR2 YENEEA. Trimming cost V 1 base and J 7 bases, with 17 bases left between them. The CDR3 consists of 16 residues. CDR3 sequence reads: CASSLGRGYGKNEQFF. CDR3 nucleotides: TGTGCCAGCAGCTTAGGCCGGGGCTACGGAAAAAATGAGCAGTTCTTC. The full variable domain, its missing parts supplied by reference TRBV11-3 and TRBJ2-1, is EAGVVQSPRYKIIEKKQPVAFWCNPISGHNTLYWYLQNLGQGPELLIRYENEEAVDDSQLPKDRFSAERLKGVDSTLKIQPAELGDSAVYLCASSLGRGYGKNEQFFGPGTRLTVL.

This clonotype was picked up a small number of times. The chain is built from TRBV29-1 and TRBJ1-4; D uncertain. The CDR3 totals 13 residues. Looked up from germline, CDR1 is SQVTM and CDR2 is ANQGSEA. Trimming took off 6 bases at V and 0 bases at J, with 8 bases between the two ends. Here the CDR3 DNA reads TGCAGCGTGGCCCCGGCAACTAATGAAAAACTGTTTTTT. This translates into CSVAPATNEKLFF.

The chain joins TRBV6-6 to TRBJ2-2; D possibly corresponds to TRBD1 (6 bases). The CDR3 is 15 residues long. The germline V gene has CDR1 MNHNY and CDR2 SVGAGI (reference sequence). Trimming took 7 bases from V and 2 from J, leaving 14 bases between them. CDR3 DNA: TGTGCCAGCACCTCTTGGACAGCCAACACCGGGGAGCTGTTTTTT. It yields the protein CASTSWTANTGELFF.

This sequence joins TRBV7-9 and TRBJ1-5; TRBD1 agrees at 7 bases. V was clipped by 5 bases and J by 4 bases; unmatched bases: 8. The CDR3 is 15 residues long. Germline V gene sequence: CDR1 SEHNR, CDR2 FQNEAQ (reference sequence). CDR3 loop: CASSAGGAGNQPQHF. For the CDR3, the DNA is TGTGCCAGCAGCGCAGGGGGTGCGGGGAATCAGCCCCAGCATTTT. The whole variable domain, filled in from reference TRBV7-9 and TRBJ1-5, reads DTGVSQNPRHKITKRGQNVTFRCDPISEHNRLYWYRQTLGQGPEFLTYFQNEAQLEKSRLLSDRFSAERPKGSFSTLEIQRTEQGDSAMYLCASSAGGAGNQPQHFGDGTRLSIL.

This clonotype has just a few counts. The V gene is TRBV7-2, the J gene TRBJ2-3; D not resolved. The V end lost 4 bases, the J end lost 0 bases, and 8 bases lay between the germline ends. CDR1 SGHTA and CDR2 FQGNSA come from the germline V gene. This CDR3 is 14 amino acids long. The chain's CDR3 is CASSSRPSTDTQYF. CDR3 coding DNA: TGTGCCAGCAGCTCACGACCTAGCACAGATACGCAGTATTTT.

The CDR3 sequence is CATIRVGQETYNEQFF. In DNA, the CDR3 is TGTGCCACCATAAGAGTAGGTCAAGAAACCTACAATGAGCAGTTCTTC. The chain combines TRBV15 with TRBJ2-1; D gene ambiguous. V lost 7 bases and J 2 bases, leaving 18 bases between the germline ends. Germline V gene data show CDR1 as LNHNV and CDR2 as YYDKDF (reference sequence). The CDR3 is 16 amino acids. The variable domain in full, completed from reference TRBV15 and TRBJ2-1, reads DAMVIQNPRYQVTQFGKPVTLSCSQTLNHNVMYWYQQKSSQAPKLLFHYYDKDFNNEADTPDNFQSRRPNTSFCFLDIRSPGLGDTAMYLCATIRVGQETYNEQFFGPGTRLTVL.

For this clonotype: This may stem from a read error, because a much larger clone lies one nucleotide away. The gene calls are TRBV12-3 or TRBV12-4 and TRBJ2-1, with D maybe TRBD2 (5 bases). This CDR3 comprises 12 residues. V was cut by 6 bases and J by 10 bases, with 13 bases left in between. As DNA, the CDR3 is TGTGCCAGCAGAGGGAGAGATTACGAGCAGTTCTTC. Its translation is CASRGRDYEQFF.

The sample holds a few counts of this clonotype. The chain joins TRBV29-1 to TRBJ1-2; D is ambiguous. Between the trimmed V and J ends, which lost 0 bases and 4 bases, there was a span of 9 bases. The CDR3 is made up of 13 amino acids. CDR1 SQVTM and CDR2 ANQGSEA come from the germline V gene. The CDR3 DNA sequence: TGCAGCGTTGAAGATCCAGGCTCCTATGGCTACACCTTC. Encoded protein: CSVEDPGSYGYTF.

The rearrangement uses TRBV29-1 and TRBJ2-4, with TRBD1 matching 10 bases. This CDR3 is built from 12 residues. J gave up 6 bases and V 6 bases, and 2 bases lay outside the gene matches. CDR1 is SQVTM and CDR2 is ANQGSEA in the germline V gene. CDR3 protein: CSVGDRGNIQYF. The CDR3 region has the DNA TGCAGCGTAGGGGACAGGGGAAACATTCAGTACTTC.

The table lists this clonotype with many counts. The chain couples TRBV5-1 to TRBJ1-2, with 9 bases aligning to TRBD1. The germline gives CDR1 SGHRS, CDR2 YFSETQ. V shed 2 bases, J shed 8 bases, and the junction held 10 bases outside the gene matches. This CDR3 has 15 residues. CDR3 loop: CASSLVPGQGKGYTF. The CDR3 DNA reads TGCGCCAGCAGCTTAGTCCCGGGACAGGGTAAAGGCTACACCTTC. The variable domain in full, with the rest retrieved from reference TRBV5-1 and TRBJ1-2, is KAGVTQTPRYLIKTRGQQVTLSCSPISGHRSVSWYQQTPGQGLQFLFEYFSETQRNKGNFPGRFSGRQFSNSRSEMNVSTLELGDSALYLCASSLVPGQGKGYTFGSGTRLTVV.

The chain combines TRBV6-2 or TRBV6-3 with TRBJ1-1; D might be TRBD1 (5 bases). The CDR3 totals 13 residues. CDR1 is MNHEY, CDR2 SVGEGT, per germline. V shed 0 bases and J shed 7 bases, with 9 bases lying between them. The CDR3 here is CASSYSPGSEAFF. Written as DNA, the CDR3 is TGTGCCAGCAGTTACTCTCCAGGGAGTGAAGCTTTCTTT.

V is TRBV12-3 or TRBV12-4 and J is TRBJ1-5; a weak D match, TRBD1 (6 bases). The germline V and J ends were trimmed by 6 bases and 6 bases, with 21 bases remaining between them. The CDR3 consists of 16 residues. CDR3 in amino acids: CASSQGGGRGSQPQHF. Written as DNA, the CDR3 is TGTGCCAGCAGCCAAGGGGGAGGTCGGGGGAGTCAGCCCCAGCATTTT.

This clonotype was counted between two and nine times. The J gene is TRBJ2-3, the V gene TRBV6-5; 11 bases line up with TRBD2. There are 17 residues in the CDR3. Germline CDR1 is MNHEY and CDR2 is SVGAGI. The V and J ends lost 2 bases and 1 base, in that order; junction bases with no gene match: 5. The CDR3 bases are TGTGCCAGCAGTTACCTTAGCGGGGGGGCCCGCACAGATACGCAGTATTTT. Its translation is CASSYLSGGARTDTQYF.